The 10 T cell receptor beta chains below were found in one sample sequenced in a study of blood T cell repertoires in COVID-19 (dated by TCRdb to 2020 to 2022). The receptor library was made with the immunoSEQ multiplex PCR assay. TCRdb mirrors the immuneACCESS table, restricted to in-frame sequences. Some clones are absent from its copies; in checked studies, under half trace to an unresolved V gene, and the reason for the others is unknown. The sample contains 150,000 to 180,000 clones, roughly 82% of them found a single time. Roughly 8.9% of the sample is in the top ten clones. The material sequenced was peripheral blood. These TCRs come from a woman in her forties or fifties with acute or convalescent COVID-19.

The V gene is TRBV6-1, the J gene TRBJ1-2; D is undetermined. Trimming pared 0 bases from V and 0 bases from J, leaving 11 bases between. The V gene's germline CDR1 is MNHNS and CDR2 SASEGT. The CDR3 consists of 16 residues. The CDR3 reads CASSEALTYPNYGYTF. CDR3 nucleotide sequence: TGTGCCAGCAGTGAAGCTTTAACCTACCCTAACTATGGCTACACCTTC.

The chain combines TRBV19 with TRBJ2-3; 16 nucleotides line up with TRBD2. Germline trimming cut 6 bases from V and 4 bases from J; bases unmatched to any gene: 10. The germline V gene has CDR1 LNHDA and CDR2 SQIVND (reference sequence). The CDR3 loop spans 18 amino acids. CDR3 protein: CASSPGLAGGRGPDTQYF. The CDR3 DNA follows: TGTGCCAGTAGCCCGGGACTAGCGGGGGGGCGGGGTCCAGATACGCAGTATTTT.

A single count supports this clone. The V gene is TRBV11-1, the J gene TRBJ2-1; a possible D gene is TRBD2 (5 bases). Germline V gene sequence: CDR1 SGHAT, CDR2 FQDESV (reference sequence). This CDR3 has 14 amino acids. The ends were cut back, 5 bases at V and 3 bases at J, with 11 bases in the middle. The CDR3 sequence is CASSPGNFYNEQFF. CDR3 nucleotides: TGTGCCAGCAGCCCCGGGAATTTCTACAATGAGCAGTTCTTC. The entire variable domain, with the rest obtained from reference TRBV11-1 and TRBJ2-1, is as follows: EAEVAQSPRYKITEKSQAVAFWCDPISGHATLYWYRQILGQGPELLVQFQDESVVDDSQLPKDRFSAERLKGVDSTLKIQPAELGDSAMYLCASSPGNFYNEQFFGPGTRLTVL.

This sequence joins TRBV19 and TRBJ1-5, with D perhaps matching TRBD1 (5 bases). There are 17 residues in the CDR3. CDR1 and CDR2 (germline): LNHDA, SQIVND (reference sequence). The V gene lost 1 base and the J gene lost 4 bases, with 17 bases spanning the gap. The chain's CDR3 is CASSIVSAQGANQPQHF. In DNA, the CDR3 is TGTGCCAGTAGTATAGTCAGCGCGCAGGGCGCGAATCAGCCCCAGCATTTT.

The J gene is TRBJ1-6, the V gene TRBV27; TRBD1 aligns across 8 bases. There are 15 residues in the CDR3. V was pared by 5 bases and J by 10 bases, with 10 bases of the junction left unmatched. Germline CDR1 MNHEY, CDR2 SMNVEV (reference sequence). In DNA, the CDR3 is TGTGCCAGCAGTGAACAACAGGGGGGAAGCTCACCCCTCCACTTT. This gives the protein CASSEQQGGSSPLHF.

The table lists this clone with a count of one. This chain joins TRBV18 and TRBJ2-7; 10 bases are a match to TRBD1. The CDR3 is 14 amino acids. J was trimmed by 5 bases and V by 3 bases; bases with no gene match: 4. CDR1 is KGHSH, CDR2 LQKENI, per germline. The DNA of the CDR3 is TGTGCCAGCTCACCGGGGACAGGGGACCACGAGCAGTACTTC. Translated, it gives CASSPGTGDHEQYF.

The chain links TRBV3-1 (or the pseudogene TRBV3-2) to TRBJ2-7, with D possibly matching TRBD2 (5 bases). There are 16 residues in the CDR3. V lost 0 bases, J lost 3 bases, and 15 bases lay in between. Looked up from germline, CDR1 is LGHDT and CDR2 is YNNKEL (reference sequence). For the CDR3, the DNA is TGTGCCAGCAGCCAAGATAAGTGGGAGCCCTGCTACGAGCAGTACTTC. Amino acid sequence: CASSQDKWEPCYEQYF.

This rearrangement joins TRBV11-2 to TRBJ1-3, with D uncertain. V was clipped by 1 base and J by 4 bases, with 11 bases between them. This CDR3 contains 15 residues. Per germline, CDR1 SGHAT and CDR2 FQNNGV. The CDR3 DNA reads as TGTGCCAGCAGCTTAGTGAGAGTTTCCGGAAACACCATATATTTT. Translating it yields CASSLVRVSGNTIYF. Combining the CDR3 with reference TRBV11-2 and TRBJ1-3 gives the whole variable domain EAGVAQSPRYKIIEKRQSVAFWCNPISGHATLYWYQQILGQGPKLLIQFQNNGVVDDSQLPKDRFSAERLKGVDSTLKIQPAKLEDSAVYLCASSLVRVSGNTIYFGEGSWLTVV.

In this sample, this clone turned up once. This chain links TRBV3-1 (or the pseudogene TRBV3-2) with TRBJ1-2; 7 nucleotides align to TRBD1. CDR3 size: 16 residues. Losses at the gene ends were 4 bases for V and 4 bases for J; bases not matched to a gene: 12. CDR1 is LGHDT and CDR2 is YNNKEL in the germline V gene (reference sequence). CDR3 DNA: TGTGCCAGCAGCCCCTCCCCGGGACAGAGGCCCTATGGCTACACCTTC. Translated, it gives CASSPSPGQRPYGYTF.

The chain recombines TRBV6-5 with TRBJ2-7, with D hard to call. CDR1 is MNHEY and CDR2 is SVGAGI in the germline V gene. The V and J ends lost 6 bases and 3 bases respectively, with 6 bases between them. This CDR3 contains 11 residues. CDR3 DNA sequence: TGTGCCAGCAGCCGACTCTACGAGCAGTACTTC. This codes for CASSRLYEQYF.